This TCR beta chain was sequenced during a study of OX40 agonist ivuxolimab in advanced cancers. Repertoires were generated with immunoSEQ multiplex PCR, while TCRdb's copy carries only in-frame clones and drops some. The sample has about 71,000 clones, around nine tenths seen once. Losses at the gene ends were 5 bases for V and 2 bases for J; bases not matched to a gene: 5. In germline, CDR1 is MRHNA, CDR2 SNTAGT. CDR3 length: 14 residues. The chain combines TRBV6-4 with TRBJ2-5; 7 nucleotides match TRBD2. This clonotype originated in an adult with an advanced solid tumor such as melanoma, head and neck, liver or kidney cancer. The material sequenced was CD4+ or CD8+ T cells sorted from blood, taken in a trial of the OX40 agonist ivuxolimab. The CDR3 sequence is CASSPSGLQETQYF. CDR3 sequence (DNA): TGTGCCAGCAGTCCTAGCGGTTTACAAGAGACCCAGTACTTC.